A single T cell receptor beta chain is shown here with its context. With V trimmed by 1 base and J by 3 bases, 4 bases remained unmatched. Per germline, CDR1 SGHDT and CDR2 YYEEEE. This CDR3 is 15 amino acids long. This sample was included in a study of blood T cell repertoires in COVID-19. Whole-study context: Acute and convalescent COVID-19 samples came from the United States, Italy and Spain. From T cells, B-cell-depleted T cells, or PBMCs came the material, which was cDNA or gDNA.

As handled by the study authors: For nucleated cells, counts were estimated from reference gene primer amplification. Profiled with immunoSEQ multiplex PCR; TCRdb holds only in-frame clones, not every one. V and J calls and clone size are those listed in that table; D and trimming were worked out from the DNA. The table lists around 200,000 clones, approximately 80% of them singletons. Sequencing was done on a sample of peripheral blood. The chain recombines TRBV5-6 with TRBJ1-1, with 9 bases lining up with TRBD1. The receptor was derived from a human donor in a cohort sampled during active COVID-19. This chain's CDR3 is CASSLHGTGYTEAFF. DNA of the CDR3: TGTGCCAGCAGCTTGCACGGGACAGGGTACACTGAAGCTTTCTTT.